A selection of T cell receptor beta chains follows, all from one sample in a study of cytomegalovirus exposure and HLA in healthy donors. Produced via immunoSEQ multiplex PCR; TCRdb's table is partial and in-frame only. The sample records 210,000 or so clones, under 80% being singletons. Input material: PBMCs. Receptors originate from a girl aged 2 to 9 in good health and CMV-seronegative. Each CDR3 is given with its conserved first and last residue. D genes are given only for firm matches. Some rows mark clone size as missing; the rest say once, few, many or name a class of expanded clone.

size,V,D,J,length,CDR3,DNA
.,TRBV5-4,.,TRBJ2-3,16,CASSLVGLASTDTQYF,TGTGCCAGCAGCTTGGTGGGCCTCGCTAGCACAGATACGCAGTATTTT
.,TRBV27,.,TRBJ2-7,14,CASSPSEAAYEQYF,TGTGCCAGCAGTCCCTCCGAGGCTGCCTACGAGCAGTACTTC
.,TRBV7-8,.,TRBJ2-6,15,CASSLSLSGANVLTF,TGTGCCAGCAGCTTATCCCTCTCTGGGGCCAACGTCCTGACTTTC
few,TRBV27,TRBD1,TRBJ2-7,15,CASHPGGSNPYEQYF,TGTGCCAGTCACCCAGGGGGTTCTAACCCCTACGAGCAGTACTTC
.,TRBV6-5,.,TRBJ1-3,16,CASSYSRDSTGNTIYF,TGTGCCAGCAGTTACTCGAGGGATTCGACCGGAAACACCATATATTTT
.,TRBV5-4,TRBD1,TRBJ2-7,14,CASSQATGPYEQYF,TGTGCCAGCAGCCAAGCGACAGGGCCCTACGAGCAGTACTTC
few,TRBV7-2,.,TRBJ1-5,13,CASSSVRDQPQHF,TGTGCCAGCAGCAGCGTCAGGGATCAGCCCCAGCATTTT
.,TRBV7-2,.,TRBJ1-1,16,CASSLYQGLMNTEAFF,TGTGCCAGCAGCTTGTATCAGGGACTCATGAACACTGAAGCTTTCTTT
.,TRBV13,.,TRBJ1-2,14,CASKTGGAGYGYTF,TGTGCCAGCAAAACCGGGGGGGCGGGCTATGGCTACACCTTC
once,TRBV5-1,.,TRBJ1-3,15,CASARDLGSGNTIYF,TGCGCCAGTGCCCGGGACTTAGGCTCTGGAAACACCATATATTTT
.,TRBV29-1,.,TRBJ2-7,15,CSVTYFLSTVYEQYF,TGCAGCGTTACCTATTTCCTAAGCACCGTCTACGAGCAGTACTTC
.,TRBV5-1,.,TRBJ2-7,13,CASRDQGSNEQYF,TGCGCCAGCAGAGACCAGGGCAGTAACGAGCAGTACTTC
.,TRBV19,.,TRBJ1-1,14,CASRHSGQNTEAFF,TGTGCCAGTAGACATTCTGGACAGAACACTGAAGCTTTCTTT
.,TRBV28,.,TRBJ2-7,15,CASSSPPRVAYEQYF,TGTGCCAGCAGTTCACCCCCCCGGGTGGCCTACGAGCAGTACTTC
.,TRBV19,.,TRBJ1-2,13,CASSRVSLYGYTF,TGTGCCAGTAGTAGAGTTTCCCTCTATGGCTACACCTTC
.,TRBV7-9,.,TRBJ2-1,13,CASSSGSYNEQFF,TGTGCCAGCAGCTCAGGGTCCTACAATGAGCAGTTCTTC
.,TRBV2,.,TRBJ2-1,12,CASSRRTPEQFF,TGTGCCAGCAGCCGGAGGACTCCTGAGCAGTTCTTC
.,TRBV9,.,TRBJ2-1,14,CASSVDDSRNEQFF,TGTGCCAGCAGCGTAGATGATAGTCGCAATGAGCAGTTCTTC
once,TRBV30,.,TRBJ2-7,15,CAWRDNGPFSYEQYF,TGTGCCTGGAGGGACAATGGGCCCTTCTCCTACGAGCAGTACTTC
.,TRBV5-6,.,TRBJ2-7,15,CASSLIDRNSYEQYF,TGTGCCAGCAGCTTGATAGACAGGAACTCCTACGAGCAGTACTTC
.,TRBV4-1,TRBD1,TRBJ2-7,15,CASSQAGTGSYEQYF,TGCGCCAGCAGCCAAGCCGGGACAGGGTCCTACGAGCAGTACTTC
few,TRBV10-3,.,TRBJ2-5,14,CAISDRGHQETQYF,TGTGCCATCAGTGACAGGGGCCACCAAGAGACCCAGTACTTC
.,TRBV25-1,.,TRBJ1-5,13,CASSDAVSQPQHF,TGTGCCAGCAGTGACGCGGTGAGTCAGCCCCAGCATTTT
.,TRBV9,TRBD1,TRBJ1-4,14,CASSARDRNEKLFF,TGTGCCAGCAGCGCCCGGGACAGAAATGAAAAACTGTTTTTT
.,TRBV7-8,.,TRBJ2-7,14,CASSFTGSSYEQYF,TGTGCCAGCAGCTTCACCGGGAGCTCCTACGAGCAGTACTTC
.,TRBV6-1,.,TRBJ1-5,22,CASSEREGWGSTAYKGDQPQHF,TGTGCCAGCAGTGAACGCGAAGGGTGGGGATCAACCGCTTACAAGGGAGATCAGCCCCAGCATTTT
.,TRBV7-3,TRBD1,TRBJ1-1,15,CASRSEGALNTEAFF,TGTGCCAGCAGGTCAGAGGGGGCACTTAACACTGAAGCTTTCTTT
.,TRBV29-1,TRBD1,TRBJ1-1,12,CSGLGQGTEAFF,TGCAGCGGACTGGGACAGGGGACTGAAGCTTTCTTT
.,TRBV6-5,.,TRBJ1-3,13,CASSYEAGYTIYF,TGTGCCAGCAGTTACGAGGCGGGGTACACCATATATTTT
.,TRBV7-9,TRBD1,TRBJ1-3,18,CASSLAYLTGESGNTIYF,TGTGCCAGCAGCTTAGCTTATTTGACAGGGGAATCTGGAAACACCATATATTTT
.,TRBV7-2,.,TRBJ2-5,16,CASSLSGGRGQETQYF,TGTGCCAGCAGCTTATCCGGGGGAAGGGGTCAAGAGACCCAGTACTTC
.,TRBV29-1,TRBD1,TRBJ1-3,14,CSGRTGGSGNTIYF,TGCAGCGGACGGACAGGGGGTTCTGGAAACACCATATATTTT
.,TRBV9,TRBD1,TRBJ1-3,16,CASSNDRGRAGNTIYF,TGTGCCAGCAGCAACGACAGGGGAAGGGCTGGAAACACCATATATTTT
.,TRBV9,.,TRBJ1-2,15,CASSVGVTTNYGYTF,TGTGCCAGCAGCGTAGGAGTGACAACTAACTATGGCTACACCTTC
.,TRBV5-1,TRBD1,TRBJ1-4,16,CASSQGQGVSNEKLFF,TGCGCCAGCAGTCAAGGACAGGGGGTGTCTAATGAAAAACTGTTTTTT
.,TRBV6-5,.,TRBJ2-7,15,CASGPSSVRRYEQYF,TGTGCCAGCGGCCCATCTAGCGTCCGTCGGTACGAGCAGTACTTC
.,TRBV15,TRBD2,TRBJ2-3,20,CATSSPILRTSGRRTDTQYF,TGTGCCACCAGCAGCCCGATCCTAAGGACTAGCGGGAGAAGAACAGATACGCAGTATTTT
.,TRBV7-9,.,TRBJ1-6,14,CASSYSSYNSPLHF,TGTGCCAGCAGCTACAGCTCCTATAATTCACCCCTCCACTTT
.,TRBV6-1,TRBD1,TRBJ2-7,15,CASSLKTGGSYEQYF,TGTGCCAGCAGTTTAAAAACAGGGGGGAGCTACGAGCAGTACTTC
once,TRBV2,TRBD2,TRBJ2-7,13,CASTAGGLYEQYF,TGTGCCAGCACCGCGGGAGGGCTCTACGAGCAGTACTTC
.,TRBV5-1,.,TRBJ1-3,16,CASSPNAGGSGNTIYF,TGCGCCAGCAGCCCAAACGCCGGGGGGTCTGGAAACACCATATATTTT
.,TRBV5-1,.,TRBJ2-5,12,CASSFRGETQYF,TGCGCCAGCAGCTTCCGGGGAGAGACCCAGTACTTC
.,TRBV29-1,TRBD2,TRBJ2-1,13,CSVDSGRLHEQFF,TGCAGCGTTGATAGCGGGAGATTGCATGAGCAGTTCTTC
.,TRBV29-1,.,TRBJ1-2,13,CSVGDTASKGYTF,TGCAGCGTGGGGGACACGGCCTCGAAAGGCTACACCTTC
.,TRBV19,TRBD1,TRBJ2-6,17,CASSLQGRYSGANVLTF,TGTGCCAGTAGTCTACAGGGGCGCTACTCTGGGGCCAACGTCCTGACTTTC
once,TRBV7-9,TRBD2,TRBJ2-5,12,CASSSGGETQYF,TGTGCCAGCAGTAGCGGGGGAGAGACCCAGTACTTC
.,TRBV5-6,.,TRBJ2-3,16,CASSPQYGGLTDTQYF,TGTGCCAGCAGCCCCCAATACGGCGGGCTCACAGATACGCAGTATTTT